The following is a T cell receptor (beta chain) sequence with its context. Its antigen remains unknown. Per germline, CDR1 SGHVS and CDR2 FNYEAQ. The CDR3 is 14 amino acids. Trimming removed 5 bases at V and 2 bases at J, with 11 bases between. Specified time point: cycle 4 day 1 (C4D1), after 5 to 7 weeks of nivolumab. There was relapse after autologous stem cell transplantation in every patient, and there was variation in brentuximab vedotin exposure. The table came from immunoSEQ multiplex PCR; TCRdb's copy has only in-frame clones and leaves some out. The sample records tens of thousands of clones, about 89% being singletons. This entry is derived from a study of PD-1 blockade in classical Hodgkin lymphoma. Study outcomes and limitations: Repertoire differences lack defined causes, possibly disease activity or prior therapy.

The rearrangement joins TRBV7-6 to TRBJ2-3, with D possibly being TRBD2 (5 bases). The material was peripheral blood mononuclear cells (PBMCs), obtained before the fourth cycle of nivolumab. This clonotype originated in a human donor with classical Hodgkin lymphoma. The CDR3 coding sequence is TGTGCCAGCAGCGCCTGGACTGTCACAGATACGCAGTATTTT. Translating it yields CASSAWTVTDTQYF.